This is a list of T cell receptor beta chains from one sample in a study of blood T cell repertoires in COVID-19. Data came from immunoSEQ multiplex PCR; TCRdb stores just in-frame clones and leaves some out. This table has 150,000 to 200,000 clones, over 80% appearing once. The sequencing sample was made of peripheral blood. The receptors shown here come from a woman between 65 and 79 years old with acute or convalescent COVID-19. Both conserved end residues are part of each CDR3. D genes are given only for firm matches. The listing skips clone size in some rows; elsewhere it reads once, few, many or a size class.

clone size: NA
V gene: TRBV24-1
J gene: TRBJ2-5
D gene: NA
CDR3 protein: CATSTGYQETQYF
CDR3 DNA: TGTGCCACCAGTACAGGGTACCAAGAGACCCAGTACTTC

clone size: NA
V gene: TRBV29-1
J gene: TRBJ2-1
D gene: TRBD1
CDR3 protein: CSVKSGTGGGEQFF
CDR3 DNA: TGCAGCGTTAAGTCCGGGACAGGGGGCGGTGAGCAGTTCTTC

clone size: NA
V gene: TRBV12-3/TRBV12-4
J gene: TRBJ1-1
D gene: TRBD1
CDR3 protein: CASRWTGEAFF
CDR3 DNA: TGTGCCAGCAGATGGACAGGCGAAGCTTTCTTT

clone size: once
V gene: TRBV7-3
J gene: TRBJ1-6
D gene: NA
CDR3 protein: CASSLTGQGNNSPLHF
CDR3 DNA: TGTGCCAGCAGCTTAACGGGGCAGGGAAATAATTCACCCCTCCACTTT

clone size: NA
V gene: TRBV6-5
J gene: TRBJ1-6
D gene: NA
CDR3 protein: CASSRQNSPLHF
CDR3 DNA: TGTGCCAGCAGTCGACAGAATTCACCCCTCCACTTT

clone size: NA
V gene: TRBV25-1
J gene: TRBJ1-2
D gene: TRBD1
CDR3 protein: CASSAPGTGVYGYTF
CDR3 DNA: TGTGCCAGCAGTGCCCCCGGGACAGGGGTTTATGGCTACACCTTC

clone size: NA
V gene: TRBV5-8
J gene: TRBJ1-4
D gene: NA
CDR3 protein: CASSPDSQGNEKLFF
CDR3 DNA: TGTGCCAGCAGCCCCGACTCTCAGGGAAACGAAAAACTGTTTTTT

clone size: NA
V gene: TRBV6-2/TRBV6-3
J gene: TRBJ2-1
D gene: TRBD1
CDR3 protein: CASSYQTGPNEQFF
CDR3 DNA: TGTGCCAGCAGTTACCAGACAGGGCCCAATGAGCAGTTCTTC

clone size: NA
V gene: TRBV2
J gene: TRBJ2-1
D gene: TRBD2
CDR3 protein: CASSERTSGSNNEQFF
CDR3 DNA: TGTGCCAGCAGTGAAAGGACTAGCGGGAGTAATAATGAGCAGTTCTTC

clone size: NA
V gene: TRBV29-1
J gene: TRBJ2-7
D gene: TRBD2
CDR3 protein: CSVNYRLAGTYEQYF
CDR3 DNA: TGCAGCGTCAACTACCGACTAGCGGGGACCTACGAGCAGTACTTC

clone size: NA
V gene: TRBV19
J gene: TRBJ1-1
D gene: TRBD1
CDR3 protein: CASSPNRGRDTEAFF
CDR3 DNA: TGTGCCAGTAGTCCAAACAGGGGGCGGGACACTGAAGCTTTCTTT

clone size: NA
V gene: TRBV5-1
J gene: TRBJ1-2
D gene: TRBD1
CDR3 protein: CASSLAAQGERGYTF
CDR3 DNA: TGCGCCAGCAGCTTGGCGGCGCAGGGGGAACGGGGCTACACCTTC

clone size: few
V gene: TRBV27
J gene: TRBJ1-2
D gene: NA
CDR3 protein: CASSPFGQGDYGYTF
CDR3 DNA: TGTGCCAGCAGTCCCTTCGGGCAGGGCGACTATGGCTACACCTTC

clone size: NA
V gene: TRBV18
J gene: TRBJ1-6
D gene: TRBD1
CDR3 protein: CASSLNRDRVGSPLHF
CDR3 DNA: TGTGCCAGCTCACTGAACCGGGACAGGGTTGGTTCACCCCTCCACTTT

clone size: NA
V gene: TRBV24-1
J gene: TRBJ2-1
D gene: NA
CDR3 protein: CATSVGVQGVQFF
CDR3 DNA: TGTGCCACCAGTGTGGGAGTACAGGGTGTGCAGTTCTTC

clone size: NA
V gene: TRBV29-1
J gene: TRBJ1-1
D gene: NA
CDR3 protein: CSVQIPKLDTEAFF
CDR3 DNA: TGCAGCGTCCAAATCCCCAAACTGGACACTGAAGCTTTCTTT

clone size: NA
V gene: TRBV7-2
J gene: TRBJ1-5
D gene: TRBD1
CDR3 protein: CASSLSIQGGYSNQPQHF
CDR3 DNA: TGTGCCAGCAGCTTATCCATTCAGGGGGGATATAGCAATCAGCCCCAGCATTTT

clone size: NA
V gene: TRBV27
J gene: TRBJ1-1
D gene: TRBD1
CDR3 protein: CASSAQGAANTEAFF
CDR3 DNA: TGTGCCAGCAGTGCCCAGGGGGCGGCGAACACTGAAGCTTTCTTT

clone size: NA
V gene: TRBV6-5
J gene: TRBJ2-3
D gene: NA
CDR3 protein: CATSVKGADTQYF
CDR3 DNA: TGTGCCACCAGCGTCAAGGGGGCAGATACGCAGTATTTT

clone size: NA
V gene: TRBV5-4
J gene: TRBJ2-7
D gene: TRBD1
CDR3 protein: CASSLGQGGYEQYF
CDR3 DNA: TGTGCCAGCAGCTTGGGACAGGGCGGCTACGAGCAGTACTTC

clone size: NA
V gene: TRBV28
J gene: TRBJ2-3
D gene: NA
CDR3 protein: CASSLAGYTDTQYF
CDR3 DNA: TGTGCCAGCAGTTTAGCAGGGTACACAGATACGCAGTATTTT

clone size: once
V gene: TRBV28
J gene: TRBJ2-1
D gene: NA
CDR3 protein: CASSLQAGSGKSEQFF
CDR3 DNA: TGTGCCAGCAGTTTACAGGCAGGGTCGGGTAAGAGTGAGCAGTTCTTC

clone size: NA
V gene: TRBV6-2/TRBV6-3
J gene: TRBJ2-7
D gene: NA
CDR3 protein: CASSYGSPGEQYF
CDR3 DNA: TGTGCCAGCAGTTACGGGTCACCAGGCGAGCAGTACTTC

clone size: few
V gene: TRBV3-1/TRBV3-2
J gene: TRBJ1-5
D gene: NA
CDR3 protein: CASSQRGGQPQHF
CDR3 DNA: TGTGCCAGCAGCCAAAGAGGAGGTCAGCCCCAGCATTTT

clone size: NA
V gene: TRBV5-1
J gene: TRBJ2-2
D gene: TRBD2
CDR3 protein: CASKPPGLGNTGELFF
CDR3 DNA: TGCGCCAGCAAACCCCCGGGACTAGGCAACACCGGGGAGCTGTTTTTT

clone size: NA
V gene: TRBV5-1
J gene: TRBJ2-2
D gene: TRBD2
CDR3 protein: CASSPGRLRRAGELFF
CDR3 DNA: TGCGCCAGCAGCCCCGGGAGGCTTCGCCGCGCCGGGGAGCTGTTTTTT

clone size: once
V gene: TRBV6-6
J gene: TRBJ1-2
D gene: NA
CDR3 protein: CASSNDRPSGGYTF
CDR3 DNA: TGTGCCAGCAGTAACGACAGGCCCTCGGGAGGCTACACCTTC

clone size: NA
V gene: TRBV12-3/TRBV12-4
J gene: TRBJ1-1
D gene: NA
CDR3 protein: CASSLVGNTEAFF
CDR3 DNA: TGTGCCAGCAGTTTAGTCGGGAACACTGAAGCTTTCTTT

clone size: once
V gene: TRBV30
J gene: TRBJ2-1
D gene: NA
CDR3 protein: CAWSGYSRAYNEQFF
CDR3 DNA: TGTGCCTGGAGTGGGTATTCGCGGGCCTACAATGAGCAGTTCTTC

clone size: NA
V gene: TRBV6-6
J gene: TRBJ2-3
D gene: NA
CDR3 protein: CASGGPTSTDTQYF
CDR3 DNA: TGTGCCAGTGGTGGCCCAACCAGCACAGATACGCAGTATTTT

clone size: once
V gene: TRBV24-1
J gene: TRBJ1-5
D gene: NA
CDR3 protein: CATSARQVNQPQHF
CDR3 DNA: TGTGCCACCAGTGCCCGACAGGTCAATCAGCCCCAGCATTTT

clone size: NA
V gene: TRBV28
J gene: TRBJ2-7
D gene: TRBD1
CDR3 protein: CASRSTTGTYEQYF
CDR3 DNA: TGTGCCAGCAGATCAACGACAGGGACCTACGAGCAGTACTTC

clone size: NA
V gene: TRBV29-1
J gene: TRBJ2-7
D gene: NA
CDR3 protein: CSVDAGPQENEQYF
CDR3 DNA: TGCAGCGTTGACGCGGGGCCACAGGAGAACGAGCAGTACTTC

clone size: NA
V gene: TRBV7-9
J gene: TRBJ1-2
D gene: TRBD1
CDR3 protein: CASSLVQGANYGYTF
CDR3 DNA: TGTGCCAGCAGCTTAGTTCAGGGGGCGAACTATGGCTACACCTTC

clone size: NA
V gene: TRBV19
J gene: TRBJ1-2
D gene: TRBD1
CDR3 protein: CASSIDLSGTGLYGYTF
CDR3 DNA: TGTGCCAGTAGTATAGATCTATCCGGGACAGGATTATATGGCTACACCTTC

clone size: NA
V gene: TRBV4-3
J gene: TRBJ2-7
D gene: NA
CDR3 protein: CASSQALAGTASYEQYF
CDR3 DNA: TGCGCCAGCAGCCAAGCTCTAGCCGGGACTGCGTCCTACGAGCAGTACTTC

clone size: NA
V gene: TRBV30
J gene: TRBJ1-1
D gene: NA
CDR3 protein: CAWSVLGVEAFF
CDR3 DNA: TGTGCCTGGAGTGTACTCGGGGTTGAAGCTTTCTTT

clone size: once
V gene: TRBV5-6
J gene: TRBJ1-2
D gene: NA
CDR3 protein: CASSPTVHGGYTF
CDR3 DNA: TGTGCCAGCAGCCCGACAGTCCACGGGGGCTACACCTTC

clone size: NA
V gene: TRBV6-5
J gene: TRBJ2-1
D gene: TRBD2
CDR3 protein: CASYRLAGGPDEQFF
CDR3 DNA: TGTGCCAGCTATAGACTAGCGGGGGGGCCGGATGAGCAGTTCTTC

clone size: NA
V gene: TRBV6-5
J gene: TRBJ2-7
D gene: NA
CDR3 protein: CASRVGGSYEQYF
CDR3 DNA: TGTGCCAGCAGAGTCGGAGGGTCCTACGAGCAGTACTTC

clone size: NA
V gene: TRBV29-1
J gene: TRBJ2-1
D gene: TRBD2
CDR3 protein: CSVDPPSGFDNEQFF
CDR3 DNA: TGCAGCGTTGATCCCCCTAGCGGATTTGACAATGAGCAGTTCTTC

clone size: NA
V gene: TRBV5-1
J gene: TRBJ2-7
D gene: NA
CDR3 protein: CASSQNGYEQYF
CDR3 DNA: TGCGCCAGCAGCCAAAACGGCTACGAGCAGTACTTC

clone size: NA
V gene: TRBV6-1
J gene: TRBJ1-2
D gene: NA
CDR3 protein: CASSRTEGLGYTF
CDR3 DNA: TGTGCCAGCAGCCGGACAGAGGGGCTTGGCTACACCTTC

clone size: NA
V gene: TRBV7-9
J gene: TRBJ2-3
D gene: TRBD1
CDR3 protein: CASSLGSDRGLVDTQYF
CDR3 DNA: TGTGCCAGCAGCTTAGGGAGCGACAGGGGGCTTGTGGATACGCAGTATTTT

clone size: NA
V gene: TRBV30
J gene: TRBJ1-5
D gene: NA
CDR3 protein: CAWSVGGNQPQHF
CDR3 DNA: TGTGCCTGGAGTGTGGGGGGGAATCAGCCCCAGCATTTT

clone size: NA
V gene: TRBV2
J gene: TRBJ2-7
D gene: NA
CDR3 protein: CASSEQFTDWDF
CDR3 DNA: TGTGCCAGCAGTGAACAGTTTACGGACTGGGACTTC

clone size: NA
V gene: TRBV19
J gene: TRBJ2-2
D gene: NA
CDR3 protein: CASSAITGELFF
CDR3 DNA: TGTGCCAGTAGCGCTATCACCGGGGAGCTGTTTTTT

clone size: NA
V gene: TRBV28
J gene: TRBJ1-5
D gene: TRBD1
CDR3 protein: CASSGDRDGQPQHF
CDR3 DNA: TGTGCCAGCAGTGGGGACAGGGACGGGCAGCCCCAGCATTTT

clone size: NA
V gene: TRBV18
J gene: TRBJ2-5
D gene: NA
CDR3 protein: CASSPSGQETQYF
CDR3 DNA: TGTGCCAGCTCACCAAGCGGCCAAGAGACCCAGTACTTC

clone size: NA
V gene: TRBV4-1
J gene: TRBJ2-3
D gene: NA
CDR3 protein: CASSQWGQNTDTQYF
CDR3 DNA: TGCGCCAGCAGCCAGTGGGGACAAAACACAGATACGCAGTATTTT